The entry below describes one T cell receptor (beta chain). The target of this receptor is not known. No base quality information exists; no much larger clone differs at one position. The treatment or condition label of this sample denotes: allogeneic hematopoietic cell transplantation with graft depleted of TCRalphabeta T cells and CD19 B cells. Transplant recipients were children who received TCRalphabeta/CD19-depleted allogeneic hematopoietic cell grafts. The library was built by means of PCR. The sequencer was an Illumina HiSeq 2500. Molecular barcoding was employed in the preparation of TCR libraries, with unique molecular identifiers being used to normalize TCRbeta repertoire quantification. TCRdb handled the public reads itself, with Q25 trimming in fastp and clone calling in MiXCR, and kept productive beta chains. A single entry per CDR3 protein holds the most common genes and DNA from its merged rows. The sample has 300,000 to 350,000 distinct CDR3 sequences on record, 23% of them singletons. The ten largest account for over 9.5% of the sample.

This sample is drawn from a study of T-cell reconstitution after alpha-beta-depleted transplantation in children (dated by TCRdb to about 2016). Regarding the complete study: Using TCR repertoire profiling, the study followed T-cell immune reconstitution in a quantitative way in children after TCRalphabeta/CD19-depleted allogeneic hematopoietic cell transplantation. What the authors observed across the whole study: Over subsequent months, a decline in hyperexpanded clone frequencies was noted, and after one year, T-cell counts and TCRbeta diversity were mostly ascribed to newly produced T cells. The apparently early recovery of alphabetaT-cell counts about two months after transplant reportedly depended on only several hundred rapidly expanded clones that came from non-depleted graft cells. The high TCRbeta diversity at day 60 in some patients was ascribed to recipient T cells and intrathymic progenitors that had survived conditioning.

As encoded in the germline V gene, CDR1 is MGHDK while CDR2 is SYGVNS. The CDR3 contains 12 residues, cysteine and phenylalanine counted. Here the CDR3 DNA is all that survives: 36 bases in frame from base 1. Trimming costs V 4 bases and J 5 bases, and their ends lie 7 bases apart. Recombination linked TRBV25-1 to TRBJ2-3, with TRBD1 tentatively as D gene (5 bases match). The sequence came from a male patient under 18 who had a stem cell transplant for acute lymphoblastic leukemia, so the T cells may come from the graft donor. The material was PBMCs, mostly from graft donor cells, obtained 180 days after TCRalphabeta/CD19-depleted stem cell transplant. The CDR3: CASSGQLDTQYF. The sequence in DNA is TGTGCCAGCAGTGGACAGCTAGATACGCAGTATTTT.